Each of the 17 T cell receptor beta chains below was sequenced from the same sample in a study of blood T cell repertoires in COVID-19. Assay used: immunoSEQ multiplex PCR; TCRdb lists only in-frame clones, some missing. The top ten hold less than 2.5% of the sample, which has over 100,000 clones, nearly 70% seen once. The sequencing sample was made of peripheral blood. The source is a woman between 70 and 85 years old with acute or convalescent COVID-19.

As regards this clone: Other DNA sequences in the sample encode the same CDR3. This rearrangement joins TRBV5-1 to TRBJ1-4; TRBD1 matches at 8 bases. Unmatched junction bases numbered 4, after V lost 1 base and J lost 8 bases. Germline CDR1 reads SGHRS; CDR2 reads YFSETQ. CDR3 length equals 14 residues. CDR3 sequence (DNA): TGCGCCAGCAGCTTGACAGGGGGTAACGAAAAACTGTTTTTT. This gives the protein CASSLTGGNEKLFF.

This chain uses TRBV29-1 with TRBJ2-7, with unresolved D. Looked up from germline, CDR1 is SQVTM and CDR2 is ANQGSEA. Trimming cost V 4 bases and J 3 bases, with 7 bases left between them. The CDR3 covers 11 residues. CDR3 sequence (DNA): TGCAGCGTTGTTTTAATCTACGAGCAGTACTTC. Its translation is CSVVLIYEQYF.

This clone was seen only a few times. This chain joins TRBV11-1 and TRBJ2-7; D gene ambiguous. The germline CDR1 and CDR2 sequences are SGHAT and FQDESV (reference sequence). The CDR3 runs 12 residues. The V end was cut by 5 bases, the J end by 3 bases, with 8 bases between. The CDR3 sequence is CASSQSIYEQYF. In DNA, the CDR3 is TGTGCCAGCAGCCAAAGCATCTACGAGCAGTACTTC.

V and J are TRBV11-2 and TRBJ2-3; 8 nucleotides align to TRBD1. Trimming at V came to 5 bases and at J to 4 bases, leaving 8 bases not matched to a gene. The CDR3 is 15 residues long. Looked up from germline, CDR1 is SGHAT and CDR2 is FQNNGV. The CDR3 protein is CASSPQGVGADTQYF. The CDR3 DNA sequence: TGTGCCAGCAGCCCACAGGGGGTGGGGGCAGATACGCAGTATTTT.

The chain joins TRBV25-1 to TRBJ1-3; 8 positions agree with TRBD1. This CDR3 has 15 amino acids. The germline CDR1 and CDR2 sequences are MGHDK and SYGVNS. The trim removed 4 bases at V and 6 bases at J, leaving 8 bases unmatched. CDR3 in amino acids: CASSASRTGQNTIYF. In DNA form, the CDR3 reads TGTGCCAGCAGTGCTTCACGGACAGGGCAAAACACCATATATTTT.

This clone was detected a few times. V usage is TRBV4-3 and J usage is TRBJ1-1, with D tentatively TRBD1 (5 bases). Germline CDR1 reads LGHNA; CDR2 reads YSLEER. Trimming cost V 4 bases and J 10 bases, with 22 bases left between them. CDR3 length: 15 amino acids. The CDR3 nucleotides are TGCGCCAGCAGCCCAGAGTGGCAGGGTATTTACGGAGCTTTCTTT. It yields the protein CASSPEWQGIYGAFF.

This clone was observed a handful of times. The rearrangement joins TRBV6-6 to TRBJ2-5, with D possibly being TRBD1 (6 bases). CDR3 length: 15 residues. The germline V gene encodes CDR1 MNHNY and CDR2 SVGAGI (reference sequence). V was shortened by 2 bases and J by 2 bases, with 12 bases between the two germline ends. The CDR3 loop is CASSYGPGAQETQYF. The CDR3 DNA sequence: TGTGCCAGCAGTTACGGGCCAGGGGCACAAGAGACCCAGTACTTC.

The CDR3 DNA is TGTGCCAGCAGCTCCGACAGGGAGGACCAGCCCCAGCATTTT. As protein: CASSSDREDQPQHF. V and J are TRBV13 and TRBJ1-5; 7 bases agree with TRBD1. The junction had 7 bases not matched to a gene; V was cut back by 4 bases and J by 7 bases. Germline CDR1 is PRHDT and CDR2 is FYEKMQ (reference sequence). This CDR3 is built from 14 residues. Looking up the rest from reference TRBV13 and TRBJ1-5 gives the full variable domain: AAGVIQSPRHLIKEKRETATLKCYPIPRHDTVYWYQQGPGQDPQFLISFYEKMQSDKGSIPDRFSAQQFSDYHSELNMSSLELGDSALYFCASSSDREDQPQHFGDGTRLSIL.

The V gene is TRBV7-9, the J gene TRBJ1-3; a weak D match, TRBD1 (5 bases). The CDR3 runs to 17 residues. CDR1 and CDR2 from the germline V gene are SEHNR and FQNEAQ (reference sequence). V dropped 4 bases and J dropped 1 base, with 17 bases sitting between them. This chain's CDR3 is CASSYLGGMTSGNTIYF. The DNA of the CDR3 is TGTGCCAGCAGCTACCTGGGGGGGATGACATCTGGAAACACCATATATTTT.

The chain uses TRBV28 and TRBJ2-7; the match to TRBD1 covers 7 bases. J gave up 5 bases and V 5 bases, and 9 bases lay outside the gene matches. The germline gives CDR1 MDHEN, CDR2 SYDVKM. The CDR3 covers 14 residues. Here the CDR3 reads CASSIDRVLHEQYF. The CDR3 DNA reads as TGTGCCAGCAGTATAGACAGGGTCCTCCACGAGCAGTACTTC.

The genes are TRBV10-3 and TRBJ1-6; 8 positions agree with TRBD1. The germline CDR1 and CDR2 sequences are ENHRY and SYGVKD. This CDR3 contains 15 residues. With V trimmed by 5 bases and J by 6 bases, 6 bases remained unmatched. The CDR3 DNA follows: TGTGCCATCAGTCCCATTGACAGGGGTAATTCACCCCTCCACTTT. It is translated as CAISPIDRGNSPLHF.

The chain employs TRBV28 and TRBJ2-1; possible D gene TRBD2, 7 bases. The CDR3 is 14 amino acids. Looked up from germline, CDR1 is MDHEN and CDR2 is SYDVKM. Trimming pared 3 bases from V and 2 bases from J, leaving 8 bases between. CDR3: CASSFGGPYNEQFF. CDR3 nucleotide sequence: TGTGCCAGCAGTTTCGGGGGGCCCTACAATGAGCAGTTCTTC. The whole variable domain, filled in from reference TRBV28 and TRBJ2-1, reads DVKVTQSSRYLVKRTGEKVFLECVQDMDHENMFWYRQDPGLGLRLIYFSYDVKMKEKGDIPEGYSVSREKKERFSLILESASTNQTSMYLCASSFGGPYNEQFFGPGTRLTVL.

This clone turned up a few times. This chain connects TRBV4-2 to TRBJ1-4, with D maybe TRBD1 (5 bases). V was shortened by 0 bases and J by 4 bases, with 15 bases between the two germline ends. Per germline, CDR1 LGHNA and CDR2 YNFKEQ. This CDR3 region has 17 residues. CDR3 loop: CASSQEVRAQGNEKLFF. The CDR3 coding sequence is TGTGCCAGCAGCCAAGAAGTCCGGGCTCAGGGTAATGAAAAACTGTTTTTT.

This chain links TRBV6-5 with TRBJ2-7, with 10 bases matching TRBD1. Trimming removed 6 bases from V and 0 bases from J; junction bases left unmatched: 5. The CDR3 has 15 residues. Germline CDR1 is MNHEY and CDR2 is SVGAGI. This CDR3 is CASREGQGNSYEQYF. CDR3 DNA sequence: TGTGCCAGCAGGGAGGGACAGGGGAACTCCTACGAGCAGTACTTC.

The chain combines TRBV7-2 with TRBJ1-2, with TRBD1 as a possible D gene (6 bases). V was pared by 4 bases and J by 6 bases, with 18 bases between. Germline loops: CDR1 SGHTA, CDR2 FQGNSA. The CDR3 has 15 residues. CDR3: CASSSYRTRTDGYTF. The CDR3 bases are TGTGCCAGCAGCTCTTACCGCACCCGGACAGATGGCTACACCTTC.

The rearrangement uses TRBV5-5 and TRBJ1-4, with D unresolved. V lost 0 bases to trimming and J lost 5 bases, with 17 bases between them. The germline V gene has CDR1 SGHKS and CDR2 YYEKEE (reference sequence). The CDR3 is 17 amino acids. CDR3 sequence: CASSLGGTSGLNEKLFF. In DNA form, the CDR3 reads TGTGCCAGCAGCTTGGGGGGTACCTCGGGGTTAAATGAAAAACTGTTTTTT. The full variable domain, in which reference TRBV5-5 and TRBJ1-4 provide the parts outside the CDR3, is DAGVTQSPTHLIKTRGQQVTLRCSPISGHKSVSWYQQVLGQGPQFIFQYYEKEERGRGNFPDRFSARQFPNYSSELNVNALLLGDSALYLCASSLGGTSGLNEKLFFGSGTQLSVL.

This clone was counted between two and nine times. V is TRBV13 and J is TRBJ1-1, with D tentatively TRBD1 (5 bases). Per germline, CDR1 PRHDT and CDR2 FYEKMQ (reference sequence). Trimming removed 4 bases at V and 4 bases at J, with 16 bases between. This CDR3 has 15 residues. CDR3 bases: TGTGCCAGCAGCTCCAACTATGGGGCGAGCACTGAAGCTTTCTTT. It specifies CASSSNYGASTEAFF.